This TCR beta chain was identified during a study of T cell responses to AZD1222 COVID-19 vaccine. TCRdb's copy holds only in-frame clones and misses some; the assay was immunoSEQ multiplex PCR. The table lists 150,000 to 200,000 clones, 85% to 90% of them singletons. As regards this clone: The antigen is undetermined.

Findings of the study overall: Just a handful of AZD1222 recipients tested seropositive at baseline.

CDR1 SEHNR and CDR2 FQNEAQ come from the germline V gene (reference sequence). The CDR3 sequence is 15 residues long. V was pared by 5 bases and J by 4 bases, with 17 bases between. Sequenced here: peripheral blood, sampled on day 0 of MenACWY control vaccination. The chain joins TRBV7-9 to TRBJ1-1; D might be TRBD1 (6 bases). The clonotype was recovered from an adult in good health. The CDR3 spells CASSPEGGGSTEAFF. For the CDR3, the DNA is TGTGCCAGCAGCCCGGAGGGGGGCGGAAGCACTGAAGCTTTCTTT.